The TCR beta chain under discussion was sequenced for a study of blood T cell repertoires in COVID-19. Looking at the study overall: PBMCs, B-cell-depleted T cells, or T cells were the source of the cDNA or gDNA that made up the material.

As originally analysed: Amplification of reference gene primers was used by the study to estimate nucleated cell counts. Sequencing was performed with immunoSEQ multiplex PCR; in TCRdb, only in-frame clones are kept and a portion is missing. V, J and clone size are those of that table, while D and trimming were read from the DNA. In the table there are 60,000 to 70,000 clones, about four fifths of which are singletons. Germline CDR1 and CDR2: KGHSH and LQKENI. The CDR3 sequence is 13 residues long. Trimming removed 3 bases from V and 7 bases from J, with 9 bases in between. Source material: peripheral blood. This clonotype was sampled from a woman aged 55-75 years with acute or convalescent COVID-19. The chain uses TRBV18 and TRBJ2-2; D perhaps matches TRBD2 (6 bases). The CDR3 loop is CASSPSGDGELFF. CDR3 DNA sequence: TGTGCCAGCTCACCTAGCGGTGACGGGGAGCTGTTTTTT.